Many counts were recorded for the clone carrying this TCR beta chain. The data originate from a study of T cells in Graves' hyperthyroidism and ophthalmopathy. Using RNA transcripts as the source, TCR beta CDR3 regions were amplified. An initial round of RT-PCR targeting the TCR CDR3 relied on the HTBI primer set. TCRdb reanalysed the multiplex PCR reads using MiXCR and keeps one entry per CDR3 protein. The sample contains fewer than 750,000 distinct CDR3 sequences, over 12% of which appear only once. The germline V gene has CDR1 LNHDA and CDR2 SQIVND (reference sequence). The V end lost 8 bases, the J end lost 0 bases, and 17 bases lay between the germline ends. The CDR3 length is 16 residues.

The sequenced sample consisted of blood. The chain carries TRBV19 and TRBJ1-5; possible D gene TRBD1, 5 bases. This receptor was taken from a woman aged 40 to 50 with Graves' ophthalmopathy. For the CDR3, the DNA is TGTGCCAGTCAACCCCATTATAGGGGTAGCAATCAGCCCCAGCATTTT. The encoded protein is CASQPHYRGSNQPQHF.